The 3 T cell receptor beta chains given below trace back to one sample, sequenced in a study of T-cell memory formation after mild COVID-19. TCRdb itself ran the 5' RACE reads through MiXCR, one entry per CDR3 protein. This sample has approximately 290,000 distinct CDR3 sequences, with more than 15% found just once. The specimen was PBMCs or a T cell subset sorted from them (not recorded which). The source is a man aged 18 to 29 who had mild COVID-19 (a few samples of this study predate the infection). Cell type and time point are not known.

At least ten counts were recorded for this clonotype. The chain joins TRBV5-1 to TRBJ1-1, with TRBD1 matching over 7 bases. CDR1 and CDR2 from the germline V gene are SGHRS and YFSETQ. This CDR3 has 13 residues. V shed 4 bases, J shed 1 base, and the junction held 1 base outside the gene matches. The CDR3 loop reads CASSEGANTEAFF. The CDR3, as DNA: TGCGCCAGCAGCGAGGGGGCGAACACTGAAGCTTTCTTT.

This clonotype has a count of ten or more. The CDR3 DNA follows: TGTGCCAGCAGCCCTCTGGGGGCCTATACGCAGTATTTT. Amino acid sequence: CASSPLGAYTQYF. The chain joins TRBV5-5 to TRBJ2-3; perhaps TRBD1 as D (6 bases). Germline V gene lookup returns CDR1 SGHKS and CDR2 YYEKEE (reference sequence). This CDR3 region has 13 residues. Trimming left V 4 bases short and J 7 bases short, with 13 bases between.

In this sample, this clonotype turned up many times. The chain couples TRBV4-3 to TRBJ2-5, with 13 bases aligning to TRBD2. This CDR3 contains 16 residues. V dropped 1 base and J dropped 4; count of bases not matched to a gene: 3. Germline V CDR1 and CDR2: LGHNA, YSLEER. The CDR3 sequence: CASSQGTSGGRETQYF. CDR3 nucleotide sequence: TGCGCCAGCAGCCAAGGGACTAGCGGGGGAAGAGAGACCCAGTACTTC.